This TCR beta chain was found in a study of blood T cell repertoires in COVID-19. Study details: Sites in the United States, Italy and Spain provided acute and convalescent COVID-19 samples.

Source study methods: Counts of nucleated cells, estimated from reference gene primer amplification, were obtained. Sequencing used immunoSEQ multiplex PCR; TCRdb keeps in-frame clones, though not all of them. The V and J calls and clone size are taken from that table; D and trimming were inferred from the DNA. The sample records fewer than 300,000 clones, roughly 85% being singletons. Donors were grouped by their self-reported clinical history. Between the trimmed V and J ends, which lost 8 bases and 15 bases, there was a span of 19 bases. From germline, CDR1 is KGHDR and CDR2 SFDVKD. This CDR3 spans 12 amino acids.

Sample: PBMCs or T cells enriched from blood (not recorded which). The rearrangement uses TRBV24-1 and TRBJ2-1, with no clear D. The receptor comes from a man aged 40-55 years who had been exposed to COVID-19. In nucleotides, the CDR3 is TGTGCCACCAAGTCAGACTCGGAAGTTGTGTTCTTC. Translated, it gives CATKSDSEVVFF.